This T cell receptor beta chain stems from a study of technical replicates of blood from a handful of donors. The germline gives CDR1 SGHTA, CDR2 FQGNSA. The CDR3 contains 13 residues. Trimming cost V 5 bases and J 3 bases, with 11 bases left between them. Generated by immunoSEQ multiplex PCR, the TCRdb table keeps only in-frame clones and is missing some. The sample has about 97,000 clones, about 94% seen once. Sequenced input: T cells isolated from PBMCs. The chain links TRBV7-2 to TRBJ2-7; D is undetermined. The origin of this receptor is a human donor in good health. The CDR3 region is CASSPGPYYEQYF. CDR3 sequence (DNA): TGTGCCAGCAGCCCTGGGCCATACTACGAGCAGTACTTC.